This T cell receptor (beta chain) was captured in a study of hypomethylating agent response in myelodysplastic syndrome. About the research overall: The most frequent mutation was TET2, in 5 of 11 patients.

The CDR3 consists of 13 residues. Deletions cut 4 bases from V and 7 bases from J, with 14 bases between. Germline V gene sequence: CDR1 SGHRS, CDR2 YFSETQ. The repertoire was sequenced with immunoSEQ multiplex PCR; TCRdb's copy has only in-frame clones and lacks some. The sample has just under 3,500 clones, roughly four fifths seen once. T-cell subsets were not sorted; bulk bone marrow was analyzed. The TCR sequence derives from a human donor with myelodysplastic syndrome. Source: bone marrow, taken before or after starting hypomethylating agent treatment for myelodysplastic syndrome (not recorded which). The rearrangement links TRBV5-1 to TRBJ1-1; D is perhaps TRBD1 (6 bases). CDR3 protein: CASSQEGGLEAFF. CDR3 sequence (DNA): TGCGCCAGCAGCCAAGAAGGGGGACTTGAAGCTTTCTTT.